These 5 T cell receptor beta chains were sequenced from one sample in a study of blood T cell repertoires in COVID-19. TCRdb's table, derived via immunoSEQ multiplex PCR, lists solely in-frame clones and lacks some. The data show roughly 140,000 clones, more than 75% seen once. The specimen was peripheral blood. The source is a woman older than 75 with acute or convalescent COVID-19.

This rearrangement joins TRBV30 to TRBJ1-6; 8 bases are a match to TRBD1. V lost 3 bases to trimming and J lost 2 bases; unmatched junction nucleotides: 0. CDR3 length: 14 amino acids. Germline CDR1 is GTSNPN and CDR2 is SVGIG (reference sequence). CDR3 protein: CAWRDRAYNSPLHF. The CDR3 nucleotides read TGTGCCTGGAGGGACAGGGCCTATAATTCACCCCTCCACTTT.

The genes are TRBV27 and TRBJ1-5; no clear D. V shed 4 bases and J shed 5 bases, with 6 bases lying between them. Germline CDR1 is MNHEY and CDR2 is SMNVEV (reference sequence). The CDR3 spans 12 residues. Here the CDR3 reads CASSSPYQPQHF. The CDR3 coding sequence is TGTGCCAGCAGTTCCCCGTATCAGCCCCAGCATTTT.

The genes are TRBV28 and TRBJ2-5; the D gene is possibly TRBD2 (5 bases). The CDR3 covers 16 residues. Per germline, CDR1 MDHEN and CDR2 SYDVKM. The ends were cut back, 7 bases at V and 10 bases at J, with 28 bases in the middle. The CDR3 DNA is TGTGCCAGCACCCCCGGCTCATCAAATAGAAGAGAGGGCCAGTACTTC. Translated: CASTPGSSNRREGQYF.

This clone came up a few times. The gene calls are TRBV5-1 and TRBJ2-2; TRBD2 aligns across 10 bases. Germline V gives CDR1 SGHRS, CDR2 YFSETQ. With V trimmed by 1 base and J by 7 bases, 4 bases remained unmatched. The CDR3 extends over 15 amino acids. The CDR3 protein is CASSLLAGGDGELFF. The CDR3 nucleotides are TGCGCCAGCAGCTTGTTAGCGGGAGGAGACGGGGAGCTGTTTTTT.

CDR3 region: CASSSLTASPLHF. CDR3 in DNA: TGTGCCAGCAGTTCTTTGACAGCTTCACCCCTCCACTTT. The chain couples TRBV12-3 or TRBV12-4 to TRBJ1-6; maybe TRBD1 (5 bases). CDR3 length: 13 amino acids. The germline V and J ends were trimmed by 4 bases and 9 bases, with 10 bases remaining between them.